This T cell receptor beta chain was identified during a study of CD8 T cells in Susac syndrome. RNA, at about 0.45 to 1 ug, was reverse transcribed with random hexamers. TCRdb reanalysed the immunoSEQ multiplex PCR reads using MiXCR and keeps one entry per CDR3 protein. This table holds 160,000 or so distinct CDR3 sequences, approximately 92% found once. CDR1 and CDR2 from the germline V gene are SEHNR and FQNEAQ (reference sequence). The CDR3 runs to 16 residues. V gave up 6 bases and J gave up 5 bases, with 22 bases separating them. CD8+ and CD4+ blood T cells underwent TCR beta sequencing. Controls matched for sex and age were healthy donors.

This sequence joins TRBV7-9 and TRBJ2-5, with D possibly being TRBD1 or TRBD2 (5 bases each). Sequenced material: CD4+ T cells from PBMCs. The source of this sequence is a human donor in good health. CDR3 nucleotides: TGTGCCAGCAGGCCCACGGGACGGCGGTGGATGGAGACCCAGTACTTC. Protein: CASRPTGRRWMETQYF.